This TCR beta chain is drawn from a study of T-cell memory formation after mild COVID-19. This clonotype has a count of ten or more. Germline is not matched at one junction end, which may reflect a read error. This CDR3 has 13 amino acids. CDR1 is SGHAT and CDR2 is FQNNGV in the germline V gene. TCRalpha and TCRbeta libraries used 5'RACE with constant-segment primers and UMIs. Using its own MiXCR run on the 5' RACE reads, TCRdb lists one record per CDR3 protein. This table holds about 350,000 distinct CDR3 sequences, about 15% found once. This TCR came from a man aged 18 to 29 who had mild COVID-19 (a few samples of this study predate the infection). Cell type and time point are not known. V usage is TRBV11-2 and J usage is TRBJ2-2; 8 positions match TRBD1. The sample consisted of PBMCs or a T cell subset sorted from them (not recorded which). DNA for the CDR3: TGTGCCACCTGGACAGGGAACATCGGGGAGCTGTTTTTT. Its protein is CATWTGNIGELFF.